The 15 T cell receptor beta chains given below trace back to one sample, sequenced in a study of blood T cell repertoires in COVID-19. Using immunoSEQ multiplex PCR, the repertoire was profiled, and TCRdb retains in-frame clones only, with some absent. There are under 100,000 clones in the sample; about 89% occur only once, and more than 0.95% lies in the top ten. The sequencing input was peripheral blood. The receptors here all came from a human donor in a cohort sampled during active COVID-19.

A few counts support this clone. The J gene is TRBJ2-5, the V gene TRBV27; TRBD2 matches 12 bases. V shed 8 bases, J shed 5 bases, and the junction held 12 bases outside the gene matches. Germline values: CDR1 MNHEY, CDR2 SMNVEV (reference sequence). CDR3 size: 16 residues. CDR3 sequence: CASSRLAGETGETQYF. As DNA, the CDR3 is TGTGCCAGCTCCCGACTAGCGGGAGAAACTGGGGAGACCCAGTACTTC.

The chain joins TRBV5-6 to TRBJ2-1; D is perhaps TRBD2 (6 bases). Germline assignment: CDR1 SGHDT and CDR2 YYEEEE. The CDR3 contains 14 residues. V was clipped by 4 bases and J by 4 bases, with 12 bases between them. The CDR3 sequence: CASSRRGSYNEQFF. The CDR3 region has the DNA TGTGCCAGCAGCCGGAGGGGCAGTTACAATGAGCAGTTCTTC.

This chain uses TRBV3-1 (or the pseudogene TRBV3-2) with TRBJ1-1; perhaps TRBD1 as D (5 bases). This CDR3 has 12 residues. Germline lookup yields CDR1 LGHDT and CDR2 YNNKEL (reference sequence). V was cut by 3 bases and J by 5 bases, with 7 bases left in between. The CDR3, as DNA: TGTGCCAGCAGCCATGGGGGGACTGAAGCTTTCTTT. It yields the protein CASSHGGTEAFF.

The V call is TRBV27, the J call TRBJ2-1; possible D gene TRBD2, 5 bases. Germline V gene data show CDR1 as MNHEY and CDR2 as SMNVEV (reference sequence). This CDR3 is built from 16 residues. V was cut by 0 bases and J by 8 bases, with 17 bases left in between. CDR3 region: CASSLSQAGEIDEQFF. CDR3 nucleotide sequence: TGTGCCAGCAGTTTATCCCAGGCGGGCGAAATAGATGAGCAGTTCTTC.

The genes are TRBV30 and TRBJ1-1; 7 bases match TRBD1. Germline CDR1 GTSNPN, CDR2 SVGIG (reference sequence). This CDR3 is 16 amino acids long. J gave up 2 bases and V 1 base, and 10 bases lay outside the gene matches. CDR3 residues: CAWSALTGAANTEAFF. The CDR3 bases are TGTGCCTGGAGTGCCCTAACAGGGGCGGCTAACACTGAAGCTTTCTTT.

V usage is TRBV7-6 and J usage is TRBJ2-5; 10 bases align to TRBD2. The CDR3 is 16 amino acids. With V trimmed by 1 base and J by 4 bases, 6 bases remained unmatched. The V gene's germline CDR1 is SGHVS and CDR2 FNYEAQ. The CDR3 sequence: CASSLGTSGKGETQYF. The CDR3 coding sequence is TGTGCCAGCAGCTTAGGGACTAGCGGTAAAGGAGAGACCCAGTACTTC.

This chain links TRBV28 with TRBJ2-1; 12 positions agree with TRBD2. Germline lookup yields CDR1 MDHEN and CDR2 SYDVKM. The trim removed 8 bases at V and 4 bases at J, leaving 0 bases unmatched. There are 13 residues in the CDR3. CDR3 coding DNA: TGTGCCAGCGGACTAGCGGGGTACAATGAGCAGTTCTTC. Amino acids: CASGLAGYNEQFF.

The chain is built from TRBV7-3 and TRBJ1-1, with unresolved D. In germline, CDR1 is SGHTA, CDR2 FQGTGA. This CDR3 contains 14 residues. Trimming removed 1 base at V and 0 bases at J, with 6 bases between. CDR3 residues: CASSLNSLNTEAFF. In DNA, the CDR3 is TGTGCCAGCAGCTTAAACAGCTTGAACACTGAAGCTTTCTTT.

Only a few counts were recorded for this clone. The V call is TRBV5-1, the J call TRBJ2-7; 10 bases map to TRBD1. V gave up 3 bases and J gave up 5 bases; unmatched junction bases: 5. This CDR3 contains 14 residues. The germline V gene has CDR1 SGHRS and CDR2 YFSETQ. The CDR3 bases are TGCGCCAGCAGCTCCCGGGACAGGGGAGACGAGCAGTACTTC. Protein sequence: CASSSRDRGDEQYF.

This clone has just a few counts. The chain is built from TRBV6-2 or TRBV6-3 and TRBJ2-7; 8 nucleotides line up with TRBD2. V dropped 0 bases and J dropped 0; count of bases not matched to a gene: 7. The CDR3 loop spans 17 amino acids. Germline CDR1 reads MNHEY; CDR2 reads SVGEGT. CDR3 loop: CASSYSTAGAFSYEQYF. The CDR3 DNA reads TGTGCCAGCAGTTACTCGACAGCGGGAGCCTTCTCCTACGAGCAGTACTTC.

This chain uses TRBV28 with TRBJ1-2, with D maybe TRBD1 (5 bases). CDR1 and CDR2 from the germline V gene are MDHEN and SYDVKM. The germline V and J ends were trimmed by 7 bases and 7 bases, with 19 bases remaining between them. This CDR3 is built from 14 residues. The CDR3 region is CASILSGRRGGYTF. CDR3 in DNA: TGTGCCAGCATTCTCTCAGGGAGGAGGGGTGGCTACACCTTC.

This chain links TRBV7-6 with TRBJ2-2; 7 bases align to TRBD2. CDR3 length equals 17 residues. Germline lookup yields CDR1 SGHVS and CDR2 FNYEAQ. V lost 1 base and J lost 3; bases outside the gene matches: 8. DNA for the CDR3: TGTGCCAGCAGCTTAGATCAGGAGGCGGGAGACACCGGGGAGCTGTTTTTT. It codes for CASSLDQEAGDTGELFF.

This clone was detected once. This chain joins TRBV28 and TRBJ1-4, with 11 bases fitting TRBD1. The V and J ends lost 5 bases and 10 bases, in that order; junction bases with no gene match: 6. Germline loops: CDR1 MDHEN, CDR2 SYDVKM. The CDR3 is 14 residues long. The CDR3 loop reads CASSPGTGGGKLFF. CDR3 DNA: TGTGCCAGCAGTCCCGGGACAGGGGGAGGAAAACTGTTTTTT. The full variable domain, rest sourced from reference TRBV28 and TRBJ1-4, is DVKVTQSSRYLVKRTGEKVFLECVQDMDHENMFWYRQDPGLGLRLIYFSYDVKMKEKGDIPEGYSVSREKKERFSLILESASTNQTSMYLCASSPGTGGGKLFFGSGTQLSVL.

This sequence joins TRBV7-9 and TRBJ1-1, with 9 bases lining up with TRBD1. The germline V gene encodes CDR1 SEHNR and CDR2 FQNEAQ (reference sequence). CDR3 length: 13 amino acids. With 4 bases clipped from V and 3 bases from J, the junction kept 0 bases outside the gene matches. For the CDR3, the DNA is TGTGCCAGCAGCTGGACAGGGGACACTGAAGCTTTCTTT. Protein: CASSWTGDTEAFF.

V gene TRBV28 combines with J gene TRBJ1-1; no clear D. This CDR3 contains 15 residues. The germline V gene has CDR1 MDHEN and CDR2 SYDVKM. V was cut by 7 bases and J by 4 bases, with 19 bases left in between. The CDR3 protein is CASNQFGGLITEAFF. CDR3 sequence (DNA): TGTGCCAGCAATCAATTTGGAGGGCTGATCACTGAAGCTTTCTTT.